The 3 T cell receptor beta chains reported below all come from one sample, sequenced in a study of blood T cell repertoires in COVID-19. The assay was immunoSEQ multiplex PCR, and TCRdb's table has in-frame clones only and misses some. The sample includes under 200,000 clones, 70% to 85% of them seen just once. The sample consisted of PBMCs or T cells enriched from blood (not recorded which). These receptor sequences come from a woman aged 60-75 years with acute COVID-19.

The chain recombines TRBV3-1 (or the pseudogene TRBV3-2) with TRBJ2-2, with D possibly matching TRBD1 (5 bases). The germline CDR1 and CDR2 sequences are LGHDT and YNNKEL (reference sequence). Between the trimmed V and J ends, which lost 0 bases and 3 bases, there was a span of 14 bases. This CDR3 region has 17 residues. This chain's CDR3 is CASSQDFRQGDTGELFF. In nucleotides, the CDR3 is TGTGCCAGCAGCCAAGATTTCAGGCAGGGTGACACCGGGGAGCTGTTTTTT.

The chain carries TRBV27 and TRBJ1-2; D might be TRBD1 (5 bases). With 7 bases removed from V and 8 bases from J, the gap between germline ends came to 29 bases. CDR3 size: 17 residues. Germline V gene lookup returns CDR1 MNHEY and CDR2 SMNVEV (reference sequence). The CDR3 DNA is TGTGCCAGCAACCCCGGGGCGCCCCGGGGGAATCGGAGGGGCTACACCTTC. Translated: CASNPGAPRGNRRGYTF.

The rearrangement links TRBV9 to TRBJ1-4; possibly TRBD1 for D (5 bases). The germline CDR1 and CDR2 sequences are SGDLS and YYNGEE. This CDR3 has 16 residues. V was trimmed by 3 bases and J by 8 bases, leaving 20 bases between them. The CDR3 nucleotides read TGTGCCAGCAGCGAGGGGCGGGGGTTAGGAAAGGAAAAACTGTTTTTT. This translates into CASSEGRGLGKEKLFF. Complete variable domain (other parts from reference TRBV9 and TRBJ1-4): DSGVTQTPKHLITATGQRVTLRCSPRSGDLSVYWYQQSLDQGLQFLIQYYNGEERAKGNILERFSAQQFPDLHSELNLSSLELGDSALYFCASSEGRGLGKEKLFFGSGTQLSVL.